Following are 5 T cell receptor beta chains from one sample sequenced in a study of blood T cell repertoires in COVID-19. Measured with immunoSEQ multiplex PCR; TCRdb has only the in-frame clones, and not every one. The sample consists of fewer than 350,000 clones, approximately 88% of them appearing once. Sequencing was carried out using PBMCs or T cells enriched from blood (not recorded which). These receptors were obtained from a man in his 60s who had recovered from COVID-19.

J is TRBJ2-5 and V is TRBV27; TRBD2 is a possible D gene (6 bases). In germline, CDR1 is MNHEY, CDR2 SMNVEV (reference sequence). V gave up 3 bases and J gave up 1 base, with 9 bases separating them. CDR3 size: 14 residues. The CDR3 nucleotides read TGTGCCAGCAGTTTCACTAGCATCCAAGAGACCCAGTACTTC. As protein: CASSFTSIQETQYF.

The genes are TRBV5-1 and TRBJ2-7, with 8 bases that match TRBD2. Germline V gene lookup returns CDR1 SGHRS and CDR2 YFSETQ. The CDR3 totals 18 residues. V shed 0 bases, J shed 5 bases, and the junction held 16 bases outside the gene matches. The CDR3 here is CASSLAGFRSGRTDEQYF. CDR3 DNA: TGCGCCAGCAGCTTGGCCGGGTTTAGGAGCGGGAGAACGGACGAGCAGTACTTC.

This rearrangement joins TRBV29-1 to TRBJ2-3; 16 bases line up with TRBD2. Germline V gives CDR1 SQVTM, CDR2 ANQGSEA. The trim removed 7 bases at V and 6 bases at J, leaving 4 bases unmatched. The CDR3 runs to 14 residues. The CDR3 reads CSAPGLAGGDTQYF. The CDR3 coding sequence is TGCAGCGCCCCGGGACTAGCGGGAGGGGATACGCAGTATTTT.

The rearrangement uses TRBV23-1 and TRBJ1-3; D gene ambiguous. TRBV23-1 is recorded as an ORF, its role being uncertain. This CDR3 is built from 14 residues. V was pared by 6 bases and J by 1 base, with 10 bases between. CDR3 nucleotide sequence: TGCGCCAGCAGCCCCCCCAGATCTGGAAACACCATATATTTT. It specifies CASSPPRSGNTIYF.

The rearrangement uses TRBV2 and TRBJ2-5; D is possibly TRBD2 (6 bases). The germline CDR1 and CDR2 sequences are SNHLY and FYNNEI. V shed 6 bases and J shed 4 bases, with 18 bases lying between them. This CDR3 is built from 15 residues. The CDR3 loop is CASRGEQVRGETQYF. DNA for the CDR3: TGTGCCAGCAGGGGGGAACAGGTGCGGGGAGAGACCCAGTACTTC.